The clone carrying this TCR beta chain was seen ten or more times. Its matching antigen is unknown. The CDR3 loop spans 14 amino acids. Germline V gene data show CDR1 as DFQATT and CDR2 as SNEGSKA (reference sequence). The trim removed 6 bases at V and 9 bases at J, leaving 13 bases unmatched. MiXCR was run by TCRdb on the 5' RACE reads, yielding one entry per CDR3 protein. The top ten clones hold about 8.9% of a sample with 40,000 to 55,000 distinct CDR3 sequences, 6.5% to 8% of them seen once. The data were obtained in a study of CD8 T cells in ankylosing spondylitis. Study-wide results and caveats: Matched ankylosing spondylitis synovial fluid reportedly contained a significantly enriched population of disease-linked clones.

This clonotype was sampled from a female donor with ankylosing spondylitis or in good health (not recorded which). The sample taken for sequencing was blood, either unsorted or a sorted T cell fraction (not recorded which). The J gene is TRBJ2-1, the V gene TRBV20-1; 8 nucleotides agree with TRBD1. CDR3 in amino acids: CSAQSQGAWSEQFF. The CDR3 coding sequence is TGCAGTGCGCAGTCCCAGGGGGCTTGGTCTGAGCAGTTCTTC.